The rows below give T cell receptor beta chains drawn from one sample of a study of glioma-infiltrating T cells after dendritic cell vaccination. Measured with immunoSEQ multiplex PCR; TCRdb has only the in-frame clones, and not every one. Of some 60,000 clones in the sample, approximately 83% are singletons; the top ten hold around a sixth. This specimen was blood, taken after dendritic cell vaccination. The receptors were sampled from a human donor with glioblastoma. CDR3s include the opening cysteine and the closing phenylalanine or tryptophan. D genes are given only for firm matches. Size values are once, few and many counts, or a class for expanded clones, and some rows have none.

clone size: few
D gene: TRBD1
V gene: TRBV6-1
J gene: TRBJ1-5
CDR3 DNA: TGTGCCAGCAGTGAAACAGGGGTCAATCAGCCCCAGCATTTT
CDR3 protein: CASSETGVNQPQHF

clone size: few
D gene: -
V gene: TRBV19
J gene: TRBJ1-5
CDR3 DNA: TGTGCCAGTAGTATAGATCTCCGGGGGGATAGCAATCAGCCCCAGCATTTT
CDR3 protein: CASSIDLRGDSNQPQHF

clone size: few
D gene: -
V gene: TRBV11-2
J gene: TRBJ1-3
CDR3 DNA: TGTGCCAGCAGCTTACAATCCGGGACTGGAAACACCATATATTTT
CDR3 protein: CASSLQSGTGNTIYF

clone size: -
D gene: TRBD1
V gene: TRBV15
J gene: TRBJ1-1
CDR3 DNA: TGTGCCACCAGCAGAGATTTCGAGACAGGGATCAGCGGCGCTGAAGCTTTCTTT
CDR3 protein: CATSRDFETGISGAEAFF

clone size: -
D gene: TRBD1
V gene: TRBV15
J gene: TRBJ1-4
CDR3 DNA: TGTGCCACCAGCAGAAATACAGGGGGCGCTGGTGAAAAACTGTTTTTT
CDR3 protein: CATSRNTGGAGEKLFF

clone size: once
D gene: TRBD2
V gene: TRBV11-2
J gene: TRBJ2-1
CDR3 DNA: TGTGCCAGCAGCTATGGAGCTGTGCGGGGGGGCCGGAATGAGCAGTTCTTC
CDR3 protein: CASSYGAVRGGRNEQFF

clone size: -
D gene: -
V gene: TRBV7-9
J gene: TRBJ2-7
CDR3 DNA: TGTGCCAGCAGCTTAGAAACTGAGCAGTACTTC
CDR3 protein: CASSLETEQYF

clone size: -
D gene: TRBD1
V gene: TRBV6-5
J gene: TRBJ1-1
CDR3 DNA: TGTGCCAGCAGGAGAAGACAGGGGAGCACTGAAGCTTTCTTT
CDR3 protein: CASRRRQGSTEAFF

clone size: once
D gene: TRBD1
V gene: TRBV6-6
J gene: TRBJ1-5
CDR3 DNA: TGTGCCAGCAGACAGGGGTATAGCAATCAGCCCCAGCATTTT
CDR3 protein: CASRQGYSNQPQHF

clone size: -
D gene: TRBD1
V gene: TRBV6-5
J gene: TRBJ1-4
CDR3 DNA: TGTGCCAGCCACCCGTTGACCCAGGGGGGCGAAAAACTGTTTTTT
CDR3 protein: CASHPLTQGGEKLFF

clone size: -
D gene: -
V gene: TRBV7-3
J gene: TRBJ1-1
CDR3 DNA: TGTGCCAGCAGCTGGGCAGCCAACACTGAAGCTTTCTTT
CDR3 protein: CASSWAANTEAFF